This is a list of T cell receptor beta chains from one sample in a study of blood T cell repertoires in COVID-19. Sequencing was performed with immunoSEQ multiplex PCR; in TCRdb, only in-frame clones are kept and a portion is missing. The profile shows over 150,000 clones, around nine tenths of them singletons. The specimen was peripheral blood. Receptors were obtained from a man in his fifties with acute or convalescent COVID-19. The CDR3 runs from the conserved cysteine through the conserved F or W. A D gene is named only where the DNA matches it firmly. Part of the rows lack a size; the others show once, few, many or a class for expanded clones.

D: TRBD1; J: TRBJ1-2; V: TRBV30; size: -; CDR3: CAWTQDRGGGYTF; DNA: TGTGCCTGGACGCAGGACAGGGGAGGTGGCTACACCTTC
D: TRBD1; J: TRBJ1-1; V: TRBV7-2; size: once; CDR3: CASSLAEQTGAAFF; DNA: TGTGCCAGCAGCTTAGCGGAACAGACAGGGGCCGCTTTCTTT
D: TRBD1; J: TRBJ2-1; V: TRBV28; size: -; CDR3: CASTRFPSTGTGNEQFF; DNA: TGTGCCAGCACTCGATTCCCCTCGACAGGGACGGGCAATGAGCAGTTCTTC
D: TRBD1; J: TRBJ2-2; V: TRBV6-5; size: -; CDR3: CASSYSTGGTGELFF; DNA: TGTGCCAGCAGTTACTCGACAGGGGGGACCGGGGAGCTGTTTTTT
D: -; J: TRBJ2-2; V: TRBV27; size: -; CDR3: CASSLLVPTDTGELFF; DNA: TGTGCCAGCAGTTTATTGGTACCTACGGACACCGGGGAGCTGTTTTTT
D: -; J: TRBJ1-5; V: TRBV27; size: -; CDR3: CASSPQGGGNQPQHF; DNA: TGTGCCAGCAGTCCACAGGGCGGTGGCAATCAGCCCCAGCATTTT
D: -; J: TRBJ2-3; V: TRBV15; size: -; CDR3: CATSRERVTADTQYF; DNA: TGTGCCACCAGCAGAGAGAGGGTTACCGCAGATACGCAGTATTTT
D: -; J: TRBJ2-2; V: TRBV5-4; size: -; CDR3: CASSLADSTGELFF; DNA: TGTGCCAGCAGCTTGGCGGACAGCACCGGGGAGCTGTTTTTT
D: -; J: TRBJ2-2; V: TRBV7-9; size: -; CDR3: CASSTGLFTGELFF; DNA: TGTGCCAGCAGCACAGGGCTGTTCACCGGGGAGCTGTTTTTT
D: -; J: TRBJ1-4; V: TRBV21-1; size: -; CDR3: CASSKLKQGFPGEKLFF; DNA: TGTGCCAGCAGCAAATTAAAACAGGGGTTCCCCGGTGAAAAACTGTTTTTT
D: -; J: TRBJ2-7; V: TRBV4-1; size: once; CDR3: CASSQDVAANSYEQYF; DNA: TGCGCCAGCAGCCAAGATGTAGCGGCCAACTCCTACGAGCAGTACTTC
D: -; J: TRBJ1-5; V: TRBV6-2/TRBV6-3; size: -; CDR3: CASSYHVAGTNNQPQHF; DNA: TGTGCCAGCAGTTATCATGTGGCCGGGACAAATAATCAGCCCCAGCATTTT
D: TRBD1; J: TRBJ2-5; V: TRBV30; size: -; CDR3: CAWSVLRGPSQETQYF; DNA: TGTGCCTGGAGTGTACTCAGGGGGCCTTCCCAAGAGACCCAGTACTTC
D: -; J: TRBJ2-3; V: TRBV6-5; size: -; CDR3: CASSYSPGSTDTQYF; DNA: TGTGCCAGCAGTTACTCCCCCGGTTCCACAGATACGCAGTATTTT
D: TRBD2; J: TRBJ2-7; V: TRBV19; size: -; CDR3: CASGTSGSRNTEQYF; DNA: TGTGCCAGCGGGACTAGCGGGAGCCGCAATACCGAGCAGTACTTC
D: TRBD1; J: TRBJ1-1; V: TRBV5-4; size: -; CDR3: CASSGRDREYTEAFF; DNA: TGTGCCAGCAGCGGACGGGACAGGGAGTACACTGAAGCTTTCTTT
D: -; J: TRBJ1-1; V: TRBV29-1; size: -; CDR3: CSVEPGRGLPEAFF; DNA: TGCAGCGTTGAACCCGGTCGCGGGCTTCCGGAAGCTTTCTTT
D: TRBD1; J: TRBJ2-7; V: TRBV18; size: -; CDR3: CASTSGQTSTEQYF; DNA: TGTGCCAGCACGTCGGGACAGACATCAACAGAGCAGTACTTC
D: -; J: TRBJ1-1; V: TRBV19; size: -; CDR3: CASSILRDRGTEAFF; DNA: TGTGCCAGTAGTATATTGCGGGACCGCGGCACTGAAGCTTTCTTT
D: -; J: TRBJ1-4; V: TRBV5-6; size: -; CDR3: CASSLTPDEKLFF; DNA: TGTGCCAGCAGCTTGACGCCGGATGAAAAACTGTTTTTT
D: TRBD2; J: TRBJ2-3; V: TRBV2; size: -; CDR3: CASSLTSGGTDTQYF; DNA: TGTGCCAGCAGTCTCACTAGCGGGGGTACAGATACGCAGTATTTT
D: -; J: TRBJ1-3; V: TRBV7-8; size: -; CDR3: CASAFTSSGNTIYF; DNA: TGTGCCAGCGCCTTCACAAGCTCTGGAAACACCATATATTTT
D: TRBD2; J: TRBJ2-3; V: TRBV9; size: -; CDR3: CASSVAAGGPADTQYF; DNA: TGTGCCAGCAGCGTAGCCGCGGGGGGGCCTGCAGATACGCAGTATTTT
D: -; J: TRBJ1-3; V: TRBV5-5; size: -; CDR3: CASSLLAGSSGNTIYF; DNA: TGTGCCAGCAGCTTGCTGGCCGGGTCTAGCGGAAACACCATATATTTT
D: -; J: TRBJ2-7; V: TRBV7-2; size: -; CDR3: CASSPLGVQYF; DNA: TGTGCCAGCAGCCCACTCGGTGTGCAGTACTTC
D: -; J: TRBJ2-5; V: TRBV5-4; size: few; CDR3: CASSRPPGEETQYF; DNA: TGTGCCAGCAGTAGACCCCCAGGGGAAGAGACCCAGTACTTC
D: -; J: TRBJ1-6; V: TRBV6-5; size: once; CDR3: CASSVSQDYNSPLHF; DNA: TGTGCCAGCAGCGTAAGTCAGGACTATAATTCACCCCTCCACTTT
D: TRBD2; J: TRBJ2-1; V: TRBV7-2; size: -; CDR3: CASSLPGLAGGNEQFF; DNA: TGTGCCAGCAGCTTACCGGGACTAGCGGGAGGCAATGAGCAGTTCTTC
D: TRBD2; J: TRBJ2-3; V: TRBV6-6; size: -; CDR3: CASSPYRGDGYLHTDTQYF; DNA: TGTGCCAGCAGTCCATACCGGGGGGATGGATACCTTCACACAGATACGCAGTATTTT
D: -; J: TRBJ1-6; V: TRBV5-1; size: -; CDR3: CASSFRATGGNSPLHF; DNA: TGCGCCAGCAGCTTCCGCGCGACAGGCGGAAATTCACCCCTCCACTTT
D: TRBD1; J: TRBJ2-5; V: TRBV9; size: -; CDR3: CASSKNRDREETQYF; DNA: TGTGCCAGCAGCAAAAACCGGGACAGGGAAGAGACCCAGTACTTC
D: -; J: TRBJ2-3; V: TRBV19; size: -; CDR3: CASSESRVGDTQYF; DNA: TGTGCCAGTAGTGAGTCCAGGGTGGGAGATACGCAGTATTTT
D: TRBD2; J: TRBJ2-3; V: TRBV7-9; size: -; CDR3: CASSTGLAGGTADTQYF; DNA: TGTGCCAGCAGCACCGGACTAGCGGGAGGGACGGCAGATACGCAGTATTTT
D: -; J: TRBJ1-6; V: TRBV27; size: -; CDR3: CASSFTAYNSPLHF; DNA: TGTGCCAGCAGTTTTACAGCCTATAATTCACCCCTCCACTTT
D: -; J: TRBJ1-1; V: TRBV19; size: -; CDR3: CASNPGTYMNTEAFF; DNA: TGTGCCAGTAACCCCGGGACATACATGAACACTGAAGCTTTCTTT
D: -; J: TRBJ1-6; V: TRBV28; size: -; CDR3: CASKVGADNSPLHF; DNA: TGTGCCAGCAAAGTAGGCGCGGATAATTCACCCCTCCACTTT
D: TRBD2; J: TRBJ2-2; V: TRBV7-3; size: -; CDR3: CASSLAGVGYTGELFF; DNA: TGTGCCAGCAGCCTAGCGGGAGTCGGTTATACCGGGGAGCTGTTTTTT
D: TRBD1; J: TRBJ1-5; V: TRBV10-3; size: -; CDR3: CAISDGQAYSNQPQHF; DNA: TGTGCCATCAGTGACGGACAGGCGTATAGCAATCAGCCCCAGCATTTT
D: -; J: TRBJ2-3; V: TRBV5-1; size: -; CDR3: CASSLGQITDTQYF; DNA: TGCGCCAGCAGCTTAGGACAGATTACAGATACGCAGTATTTT
D: -; J: TRBJ2-2; V: TRBV7-9; size: -; CDR3: CASSSGNQSRGGELFF; DNA: TGTGCCAGCAGCTCCGGCAACCAAAGTCGAGGAGGGGAGCTGTTTTTT
D: -; J: TRBJ2-1; V: TRBV27; size: -; CDR3: CASRRGSGVSYNEQFF; DNA: TGTGCCAGCAGACGGGGTTCGGGGGTCTCCTACAATGAGCAGTTCTTC
D: TRBD1; J: TRBJ1-2; V: TRBV5-1; size: -; CDR3: CASSLRGGGQGNDGYTF; DNA: TGCGCCAGCAGCTTGAGGGGAGGAGGACAGGGGAACGATGGCTACACCTTC